These T cell receptor beta chains were read from a single sample in a study of T cells after posttransplantation cyclophosphamide. TCRdb's copy holds only in-frame clones and misses some; the assay was immunoSEQ multiplex PCR. Observed in the sample are 30,000 to 35,000 clones, none of them singletons. Sequenced sample: PBMCs. The receptors come from a woman in her twenties or thirties in good health and a related stem cell transplant donor. CDR3s include the opening cysteine and the closing phenylalanine or tryptophan. Fields, in order: clone size, J gene, V gene, D gene, CDR3 protein, CDR3 DNA. The D gene is left open where the match is weak. Part of the rows lack a size; the others show once, few, many or a class for expanded clones.

abundance: many; j_gene: TRBJ1-6; v_gene: TRBV4-1; d_gene: .; CDR3aa: CASRDFRGIGSPLHF; CDR3nt: TGCGCCAGCAGGGACTTCAGGGGAATCGGTTCACCCCTCCACTTT
abundance: many; j_gene: TRBJ1-1; v_gene: TRBV25-1; d_gene: TRBD1; CDR3aa: CASHGTGNMNTEAFF; CDR3nt: TGTGCCAGCCATGGGACAGGGAACATGAACACTGAAGCTTTCTTT
abundance: many; j_gene: TRBJ2-2; v_gene: TRBV29-1; d_gene: .; CDR3aa: CSVSRGPGELFF; CDR3nt: TGCAGCGTCTCGAGGGGTCCCGGGGAGCTGTTTTTT
abundance: many; j_gene: TRBJ2-1; v_gene: TRBV6-1; d_gene: TRBD1; CDR3aa: CASSVDRGTNEQFF; CDR3nt: TGTGCCAGCAGTGTTGACAGGGGGACGAATGAGCAGTTCTTC
abundance: many; j_gene: TRBJ1-1; v_gene: TRBV18; d_gene: TRBD1; CDR3aa: CASSPRQGVNTEAFF; CDR3nt: TGTGCCAGCTCCCCAAGACAGGGGGTGAACACTGAAGCTTTCTTT
abundance: many; j_gene: TRBJ1-1; v_gene: TRBV5-1; d_gene: .; CDR3aa: CASSSPLGAEAFF; CDR3nt: TGCGCCAGCAGCTCGCCCCTGGGCGCTGAAGCTTTCTTT
abundance: many; j_gene: TRBJ1-3; v_gene: TRBV30; d_gene: .; CDR3aa: CAWSVPGERGNTIYF; CDR3nt: TGTGCCTGGAGTGTTCCAGGGGAGAGGGGGAACACCATATATTTT
abundance: many; j_gene: TRBJ1-1; v_gene: TRBV19; d_gene: TRBD1; CDR3aa: CASSSWDRGNTEAFF; CDR3nt: TGTGCCAGTAGTTCCTGGGACAGGGGGAACACTGAAGCTTTCTTT
abundance: many; j_gene: TRBJ1-6; v_gene: TRBV6-5; d_gene: .; CDR3aa: CASTRASDSPLHF; CDR3nt: TGTGCCAGCACCCGCGCTTCGGATTCACCCCTCCACTTT
abundance: many; j_gene: TRBJ1-4; v_gene: TRBV4-3; d_gene: .; CDR3aa: CASSQSTGGNEKLFF; CDR3nt: TGCGCCAGCAGCCAGTCCACGGGTGGTAATGAAAAACTGTTTTTT
abundance: many; j_gene: TRBJ1-5; v_gene: TRBV12-3/TRBV12-4; d_gene: .; CDR3aa: CASSLSRNQPQHF; CDR3nt: TGTGCCAGCAGTTTATCCAGGAATCAGCCCCAGCATTTT
abundance: many; j_gene: TRBJ1-3; v_gene: TRBV7-9; d_gene: TRBD1; CDR3aa: CASSLAGQLGNTIYF; CDR3nt: TGTGCCAGCAGCTTAGCGGGACAGCTAGGAAACACCATATATTTT
abundance: few; j_gene: TRBJ2-3; v_gene: TRBV5-1; d_gene: .; CDR3aa: CASSRQTADTQYF; CDR3nt: TGCGCCAGCAGCCGACAGACGGCAGATACGCAGTATTTT
abundance: many; j_gene: TRBJ1-1; v_gene: TRBV7-9; d_gene: .; CDR3aa: CASRPDSMNTEAFF; CDR3nt: TGTGCCAGCAGGCCTGACAGCATGAACACTGAAGCTTTCTTT
abundance: many; j_gene: TRBJ2-3; v_gene: TRBV2; d_gene: .; CDR3aa: CASSVGRGPTDTQYF; CDR3nt: TGTGCCAGCAGTGTAGGGCGGGGCCCCACAGATACGCAGTATTTT
abundance: .; j_gene: TRBJ2-5; v_gene: TRBV11-1; d_gene: TRBD1; CDR3aa: CASRRNPQGQETQYF; CDR3nt: TGTGCCAGCAGACGCAACCCACAGGGGCAAGAGACCCAGTACTTC
abundance: many; j_gene: TRBJ2-7; v_gene: TRBV10-3; d_gene: TRBD1; CDR3aa: CATHGQAYEQYF; CDR3nt: TGTGCCACCCATGGACAGGCCTACGAGCAGTACTTC
abundance: many; j_gene: TRBJ1-5; v_gene: TRBV4-3; d_gene: .; CDR3aa: CASSQFERQPQHF; CDR3nt: TGCGCCAGCAGCCAATTTGAGAGGCAGCCCCAGCATTTT
abundance: many; j_gene: TRBJ1-1; v_gene: TRBV19; d_gene: .; CDR3aa: CASSTKGVLGIPEAFF; CDR3nt: TGTGCCAGTAGTACCAAGGGGGTCCTCGGTATCCCTGAAGCTTTCTTT
abundance: many; j_gene: TRBJ2-1; v_gene: TRBV5-8; d_gene: .; CDR3aa: CASSRSYNEQFF; CDR3nt: TGTGCCAGCAGCCGTTCCTACAATGAGCAGTTCTTC
abundance: many; j_gene: TRBJ2-3; v_gene: TRBV28; d_gene: .; CDR3aa: CASSWPTDTQYF; CDR3nt: TGTGCCAGCTCCTGGCCGACAGATACGCAGTATTTT
abundance: many; j_gene: TRBJ2-2; v_gene: TRBV6-5; d_gene: .; CDR3aa: CASSRSGQGTGELFF; CDR3nt: TGTGCCAGCAGTCGATCCGGGCAGGGGACCGGGGAGCTGTTTTTT
abundance: many; j_gene: TRBJ2-3; v_gene: TRBV19; d_gene: TRBD2; CDR3aa: CASSSSSGVADTQYF; CDR3nt: TGTGCCAGTAGTAGTAGTAGCGGGGTTGCAGATACGCAGTATTTT
abundance: many; j_gene: TRBJ2-7; v_gene: TRBV6-2/TRBV6-3; d_gene: .; CDR3aa: CASRASGLSYEQYF; CDR3nt: TGTGCCAGCAGGGCTTCGGGACTCTCCTACGAGCAGTACTTC